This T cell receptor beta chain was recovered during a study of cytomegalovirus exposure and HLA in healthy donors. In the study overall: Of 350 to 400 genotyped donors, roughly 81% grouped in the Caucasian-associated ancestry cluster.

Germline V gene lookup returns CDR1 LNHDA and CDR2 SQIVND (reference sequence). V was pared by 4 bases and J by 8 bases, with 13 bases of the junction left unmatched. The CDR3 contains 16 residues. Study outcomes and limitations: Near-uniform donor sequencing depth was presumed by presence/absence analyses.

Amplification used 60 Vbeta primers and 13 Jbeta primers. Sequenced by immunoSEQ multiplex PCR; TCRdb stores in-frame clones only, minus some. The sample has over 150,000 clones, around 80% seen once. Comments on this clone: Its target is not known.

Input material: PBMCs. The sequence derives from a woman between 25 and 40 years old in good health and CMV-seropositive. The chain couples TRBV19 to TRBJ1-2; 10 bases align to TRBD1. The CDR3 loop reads CASSTVLRDRGRGYTF. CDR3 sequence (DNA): TGTGCCAGTAGTACAGTCCTCCGGGACAGGGGTCGAGGCTACACCTTC.